These T cell receptor beta chains were read from a single sample in a study of CD4+ T cells in melanoma. The protocol was immunoSEQ multiplex PCR, while the TCRdb copy is restricted to in-frame clones and leaves out a portion. The table shows some 110,000 clones, with about 90% occurring only once. The sample was peripheral blood. The receptors stem from a human donor with melanoma. The CDR3 runs from the conserved cysteine through the conserved F or W. Fields, in order: CDR3 protein, D gene, V gene. D genes are given only for firm matches.

CDR3: CASSERQFNEKLFF; D: NA; V: TRBV6-1
CDR3: CASFPGLAGDVVQYF; D: TRBD2; V: TRBV2
CDR3: CASSQVGGETQYF; D: NA; V: TRBV4-2
CDR3: CASSVEGGGARAFF; D: NA; V: TRBV9
CDR3: CASSLDRGNNQPQHF; D: TRBD1; V: TRBV28
CDR3: CASSSRQGPGYTF; D: TRBD1; V: TRBV28
CDR3: CASSLSGGGGELFF; D: NA; V: TRBV7-3
CDR3: CASTRVPYNSPLHF; D: NA; V: TRBV2
CDR3: CASSPAGLETQYF; D: NA; V: TRBV27
CDR3: CASSPPSNEQYF; D: NA; V: TRBV18
CDR3: CASSPTPPGLGDYEQYF; D: NA; V: TRBV18
CDR3: CASSLFQGAGETQYF; D: TRBD1; V: TRBV7-9
CDR3: CASSQEPLAGVGADTQYF; D: TRBD2; V: TRBV4-3
CDR3: CASSFAGRGQPQHF; D: NA; V: TRBV5-6
CDR3: CASSLSGTDTQYF; D: NA; V: TRBV27
CDR3: CASNTDRKETQYF; D: TRBD1; V: TRBV28
CDR3: CSVEAWNGGSSYNEQFF; D: TRBD2; V: TRBV29-1
CDR3: CASSQGQGYGELFF; D: TRBD1; V: TRBV7-6
CDR3: CASIPGQGIPGYTF; D: TRBD1; V: TRBV6-6
CDR3: CASSGWSTDTQYF; D: NA; V: TRBV2
CDR3: CASSLGAGRGTGELFF; D: NA; V: TRBV11-2
CDR3: CASSMTIHNYGYTF; D: NA; V: TRBV19
CDR3: CATSRDLLAGTQYF; D: NA; V: TRBV15
CDR3: CASSLGRSSGNTIYF; D: NA; V: TRBV7-2
CDR3: CARQSGNTIYF; D: NA; V: TRBV7-9
CDR3: CAWGARGRADTQYF; D: NA; V: TRBV30
CDR3: CASSLEFSETQYF; D: NA; V: TRBV5-4
CDR3: CASSSSGGRTGELFF; D: TRBD1; V: TRBV13
CDR3: CASSISRQGLQPQHF; D: TRBD1; V: TRBV19
CDR3: CASSESRGWNEQFF; D: NA; V: TRBV6-4
CDR3: CATQPSGSNFFNEQFF; D: TRBD2; V: TRBV5-1
CDR3: CASSPGGVKAYYGYTF; D: NA; V: TRBV7-6
CDR3: CASSPDFPADYEQYF; D: NA; V: TRBV7-2
CDR3: CATSRGTGSNYGYTF; D: NA; V: TRBV15
CDR3: CASSLWGGITDTQYF; D: NA; V: TRBV7-2
CDR3: CASSLRTGHTGELFF; D: TRBD1; V: TRBV7-2
CDR3: CASSVWGTATNYGYTF; D: TRBD1; V: TRBV28
CDR3: CASSLPQGAGANVLTF; D: TRBD1; V: TRBV5-1
CDR3: CASSTRARDPYEQYF; D: NA; V: TRBV7-2
CDR3: CASSLLAGVSGETQYF; D: TRBD2; V: TRBV5-1
CDR3: CASSAGGSNEKLFF; D: NA; V: TRBV5-1
CDR3: CASINPREVSNEQFF; D: TRBD2; V: TRBV7-8
CDR3: CASSYPEQGPREQYF; D: NA; V: TRBV6-5
CDR3: CASSPGTVSRTGHEQYF; D: TRBD1; V: TRBV27
CDR3: CASSPRAEGAGVSNEQFF; D: TRBD2; V: TRBV18
CDR3: CASSQALAGAETQYF; D: TRBD2; V: TRBV14
CDR3: CAWSAGTIQETQYF; D: TRBD2; V: TRBV30
CDR3: CASSYSGSSGNTIYF; D: NA; V: TRBV6-5
CDR3: CASSVGERGYDYGYTF; D: NA; V: TRBV9
CDR3: CAWSPSGTGVRTGTQYF; D: TRBD1; V: TRBV30
CDR3: CASSWTDRYEQYF; D: NA; V: TRBV5-6
CDR3: CASHREGYTF; D: NA; V: TRBV2
CDR3: CASSVVRRGEAFF; D: NA; V: TRBV9